This TCR beta chain is from a study of regulatory T cells in long-lasting Graves disease (dated by TCRdb to the early 2020s). Broadly, across the study: Antithyroid drugs had been taken for less than 3 months by newly diagnosed Graves' disease patients. This study used TCR sequencing and RNA sequencing of peripheral blood to compare persistent Graves' disease patients against newly diagnosed Graves' disease patients. The study took place in China and was registered as a clinical trial. A total of about 35 samples underwent TCR sequencing, from about 13 patients with persistent Graves' disease and some 20 patients with newly diagnosed Graves' disease.

The paper's findings and limits, for the study overall: TRBV28, TRBJ1-2 and TRBJ2-5 were preferentially used in persistent disease, while TRBV20-1 and TRBJ2-1 were favored in newly diagnosed disease. The study examined only peripheral blood because the primary lesion, thyroid tissue, could not be accessed. A larger number of public clonotypes was shared among persistent patients (fewer than 3,000) than among newly diagnosed patients (over 850). Persistent Graves' disease patients showed lower TCR Shannon entropy and fewer highly expanded clones than newly diagnosed patients, suggesting clonal expansion. Sequencing and analysis were restricted to the TCR beta chain. The authors noted that the small sample size was a limitation that may lower accuracy.

This clonotype was seen at least ten times. The antigen it recognizes is unknown. One base away there is no much larger clone; base qualities are not given. Preparation of the library involved multiplex PCR. TCRdb records Illumina HiSeq 4000 as the sequencer. TCR beta libraries were built with iRepertoire HTBI primers and Arm-PCR amplification of CDR3 regions. PCR products were gel purified before sequencing. Under the source paper's analysis protocol: Gene usage analysis of CDR3 amino acid clonotypes relied on the approximately 62 TRBV and fewer than 15 TRBJ segments identified across samples. COPE and FqMerger were used to merge the filtered high-quality paired reads into contigs. BLAST was used to align contigs to the IMGT TRBV, TRBD and TRBJ reference genes, and CDR3 was defined following IMGT. Any clonotype with a frequency above 0.1% was classified as a highly expanded clone. Repertoire diversity was measured by Shannon entropy, and V-J evenness by the Gini coefficient. A clonotype found in more than one individual was treated as public. TCRdb reran the public reads through fastp at Q25 and MiXCR, keeping productive beta chains. Here each entry gathers all rows of one CDR3 protein and keeps the most common genes and DNA. The V and J calls and clone size are TCRdb's, not the authors'. This sample comprises roughly 520,000 distinct CDR3 sequences, about 11% of them detected only once. Approximately 9% of the sample is in the top ten clones.

The time point label, read with the paper, signifies: newly diagnosed GD, antithyroid drugs for less than 3 months. For both TCR sequencing and RNA sequencing, RNA was extracted from PBMCs in TRIzol. The diagnosis of Graves' disease was made according to American Thyroid Association guidelines. Patients were recruited from an endocrinology department in Xi'an, China. Each patient gave around 9 milliliters of peripheral blood, collected in an EDTA anticoagulant tube. PBMCs were isolated by Ficoll Paque Plus density gradient separation without further T cell sorting. RNA quality was checked with an Agilent 2100 Bioanalyzer and agarose gel, and concentration with a NanoDrop 2000. V drops 6 bases and J drops 8 bases, leaving 13 bases in between. Taken from cysteine to phenylalanine, the CDR3 has 13 residues. CDR3 DNA only is kept here, 39 bases in frame from base 1. The germline V gene gives CDR1 as ENHRY and CDR2 as SYGVKD.

The same sample was also studied in work on T cells in Graves' hyperthyroidism and ophthalmopathy. The second paper states: Graves' hyperthyroidism was defined as stable when no progression to ophthalmopathy occurred over 18 months of follow-up. Hyperthyroidism patients were newly diagnosed, had a disease duration of under 2 months, and were aged 18 to 65 years. Patients with uncontrolled infections, other autoimmune diseases, pregnancy or lactation were excluded. Diagnoses were based on clinical symptoms, serum thyroxine and TRAb, thyroid ultrasound and orbital computed tomography. The TCR CDR3 was subjected to a first round of RT-PCR using the HTBI primer set and the Qiagen OneStep RT-PCR kit. Most expanded thyroid clonotypes (frequency above 0.001) were also detected in blood, a finding suggesting that blood repertoires may reflect thyroid immune responses. Ophthalmopathy was separated from stable hyperthyroidism by a 13 V-J signature model, with over 85% sensitivity and 81% to 82% specificity obtained in cross-validation and 80%/75% obtained in testing. In validation, the model predicted progression to ophthalmopathy a median of approximately 6.3 months before onset, with about 64% sensitivity and 72.22% specificity. To identify distinguishing TCR V-J signatures, a discovery cohort of about 100 patients was used, comprising some 45 with Graves' ophthalmopathy and some 60 with stable Graves' hyperthyroidism. An independent validation cohort of around 19 hyperthyroidism patients and 17 patients who later progressed to ophthalmopathy tested prospective prediction of ophthalmopathy. The approximately 98 discovery patients were randomly divided into training and test sets at a 7:3 ratio. In about six Graves' hyperthyroidism patients, the study also compared T-cell repertoires from thyroid tissue with T-cell repertoires from blood. After blood sampling, hyperthyroidism patients were treated with methimazole at a starting dose of 30 mg daily, and ophthalmopathy patients were treated with high-dose intravenous methylprednisolone. A second multiplex PCR round built the libraries, followed by size selection and purification. Sequencing of the libraries was done on an Illumina HiSeq2000 using paired-end 100 bp reads. SOAPnuke was used to process the raw data, removing reads that contained adapters or uncalled bases, had a mean Phred below 15, or lacked an exact match to the constant primer or identifier. High-quality paired reads were merged with COPE v1.2.5, and unique nucleotide sequences were defined as clonotypes. MiTCR v1.1 was used to align the clonotypes against IMGT TRBV, TRBD and TRBJ reference segments. The analysis included only V-J combinations with a frequency above 0.0001, which together covered over 98% of the repertoires. The TCS score was defined as the ratio of F50 (clonal expansion) to E x V (chaos), calculated using BLOSUM62-based TCRdist between CDR3 peptides within each V-J. Welch's t-statistics and random forest reduced around 520 V-J features to 13, which were used in a naive Bayes classifier (R e1071). Sample size was not statistically predetermined, and blinding of investigators to group allocation was not performed. The paper describes TCR Vbeta CDR3 sequencing of 130 to 150 peripheral blood samples, made up of under 50 ophthalmopathy patients, roughly 75 hyperthyroidism patients and roughly 17 progressor patients.

The sequence is built from TRBV10-3 and TRBJ2-2; confidence is insufficient to name the D gene. Sequences were derived from peripheral blood mononuclear cells (PBMCs), sampled at new diagnosis, from a patient treated with antithyroid drugs. The sequence derives from a woman under 40 with Graves disease. Donor details come from another sample of the same person, matched by shared clones. The CDR3 protein: CAIRQNNLGELFF. The nucleotide sequence is TGTGCCATCAGACAGAATAACCTGGGGGAGCTGTTTTTT.